A single sample is the source of the 6 T cell receptor beta chains below, sequenced in a study of T cell repertoires in cytomegalovirus infection. TCRdb re-derived calls from the reads in MiXCR, one entry per CDR3 protein. The profile shows approximately 700,000 distinct CDR3 sequences, less than 40% of them singletons. Sequencing used PBMCs. The receptors were sampled from a human donor in good health (CMV status not recorded). Some clones in this sample may be carry-over from other donors' samples.

As for this clonotype: At one boundary the junction diverges from the germline segment, which might be a read error. The J gene is TRBJ2-1, the V gene TRBV20-1; 8 bases agree with TRBD2. The CDR3 runs 14 residues. CDR1 is DFQATT, CDR2 SNEGSKA, per germline (reference sequence). CDR3 nucleotides: TGCAGTGCTAGAGAAATAGCGGGATGGTATGAGCATTTCTTC. It yields the protein CSAREIAGWYEHFF.

The chain links TRBV28 to TRBJ1-5; 7 nucleotides agree with TRBD1. Germline V lookup: CDR1 MDHEN, CDR2 SYDVKM. V shed 4 bases, J shed 10 bases, and the junction held 10 bases outside the gene matches. CDR3 length: 14 amino acids. Here the CDR3 reads CASSSQGSRHPQHF. For the CDR3, the DNA is TGTGCCAGCAGTTCACAGGGGTCCCGCCATCCCCAGCATTTT.

The gene calls are TRBV28 and TRBJ2-2; D might be TRBD2 (6 bases). CDR3 length equals 14 residues. Germline CDR1 MDHEN, CDR2 SYDVKM. Trimming removed 4 bases at V and 2 bases at J, with 8 bases between. CDR3 nucleotides: TGTGCCAGCAGTTGGCGGGGCAACACCGGGGAGCTGTTTTTT. Encoded protein: CASSWRGNTGELFF.

On this clonotype itself: One end of the junction does not line up with germline, which may come from a read error. The chain is built from TRBV28 and TRBJ1-5; 11 bases line up with TRBD1. The germline CDR1 and CDR2 sequences are MDHEN and SYDVKM. The CDR3 is made up of 16 amino acids. CDR3 protein: CASSRTGTGGRQPQQF. The CDR3, as DNA: TGTGCCAGCAGCCGAACCGGGACAGGGGGGAGGCAGCCCCAGCAGTTT.

This clonotype has at least ten counts. The gene calls are TRBV7-2 and TRBJ1-1; D is undetermined. CDR3 size: 13 residues. CDR1 and CDR2 (germline): SGHTA, FQGNSA. Trimming shortened V by 2 bases and J by 11 bases, and 15 bases separated the two germline ends. CDR3 in DNA: TGTGCCAGCAGCTTATCGGGCGCCGGAGGGGCTTTCTTT. Translation: CASSLSGAGGAFF.

This clonotype was seen a handful of times. The genes are TRBV7-9 and TRBJ1-4; 8 bases match TRBD1. J lost 7 bases, V lost 9 bases, and 16 bases had no gene match. Germline V CDR1 and CDR2: SEHNR, FQNEAQ (reference sequence). The length of the CDR3 is 16 residues. The CDR3 nucleotides read TGTGCCAGTAGTCCCTCGACAGGGGTGGAGAGTGAAAAACTGTTTTTT. Amino acid sequence: CASSPSTGVESEKLFF.